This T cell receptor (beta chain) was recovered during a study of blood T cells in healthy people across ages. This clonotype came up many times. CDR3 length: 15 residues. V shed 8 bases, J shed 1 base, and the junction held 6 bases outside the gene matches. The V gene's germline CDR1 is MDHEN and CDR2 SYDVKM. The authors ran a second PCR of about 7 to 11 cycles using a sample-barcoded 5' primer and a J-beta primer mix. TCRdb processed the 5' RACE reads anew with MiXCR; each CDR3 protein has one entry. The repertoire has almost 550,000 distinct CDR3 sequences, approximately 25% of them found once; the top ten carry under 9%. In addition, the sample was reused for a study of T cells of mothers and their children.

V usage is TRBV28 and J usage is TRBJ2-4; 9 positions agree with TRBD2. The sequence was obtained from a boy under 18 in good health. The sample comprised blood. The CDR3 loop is CASAGGGLAKNIQYF. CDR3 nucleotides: TGTGCCAGCGCGGGAGGGGGACTGGCCAAAAACATTCAGTACTTC.